Detailed here is one T cell receptor beta chain. Its antigen remains unknown. Individual cDNA molecules carried attached unique molecular identifiers. TCRdb analysed the 5' RACE reads with MiXCR anew, one entry per CDR3 protein. The data show around 27,000 distinct CDR3 sequences, 5.5% to 8% seen once. The sample belongs to a study of early T cells in non-severe SARS-CoV-2 infection. Study summary: Alpha and beta chains were unpaired, from unsorted whole-blood bulk RNA. Study-wide results and limits: Matches to VDJdb favored anti-spike CD8 responses and missed private and CD4 specificities.

The germline V gene encodes CDR1 SGHRS and CDR2 YFSETQ. This CDR3 is built from 14 residues. Trimming removed 0 bases from V and 2 bases from J, with 9 bases in between. The chain joins TRBV5-1 to TRBJ2-7, with a possible D match to TRBD2 (6 bases). The sequencing input was whole blood. The TCR comes from an adult who was a healthcare worker with PCR-confirmed SARS-CoV-2 infection or an uninfected control (not recorded which). For the CDR3, the DNA is TGCGCCAGCAGCTTGGTCGGGGGAACCTACGAGCAGTACTTC. It translates to CASSLVGGTYEQYF. Complete variable domain (other parts from reference TRBV5-1 and TRBJ2-7): KAGVTQTPRYLIKTRGQQVTLSCSPISGHRSVSWYQQTPGQGLQFLFEYFSETQRNKGNFPGRFSGRQFSNSRSEMNVSTLELGDSALYLCASSLVGGTYEQYFGPGTRLTVT.